This is a list of T cell receptor beta chains from one sample in a study of vaccination effects on CD4 cells after COVID-19. Using immunoSEQ multiplex PCR, the repertoire was profiled, and TCRdb retains in-frame clones only, with some absent. The sample lists tens of thousands of clones; roughly 70% were seen once. Antigens of these TCRs are unknown. The material sequenced was CD4+ T cells from PBMCs cultured with HCoV-OC43 spike peptides, taken before COVID-19 vaccination. These receptors all come from a human donor who received a COVID-19 vaccine. Both conserved end residues are part of each CDR3. The order of the fields is clone size, V gene, D gene, CDR3 length, J gene, CDR3 DNA, CDR3 protein. D genes are given only for firm matches. Not all rows give a size; the values are once, few, many and, for expanded clones, a class.

clone_size: NA
v_call: TRBV6-2/TRBV6-3
d_call: TRBD1
cdr3_length: 16
j_call: TRBJ1-6
cdr3_nt: TGTGCCAGCAGTACAGGGGACAGGGGGAAGAATTCACCCCTCCACTTT
cdr3_aa: CASSTGDRGKNSPLHF

clone_size: NA
v_call: TRBV5-1
d_call: NA
cdr3_length: 16
j_call: TRBJ2-3
cdr3_nt: TGCGCCAGCAGTGGGGCGGGGGCCCTCGGGACAGATACGCAGTATTTT
cdr3_aa: CASSGAGALGTDTQYF

clone_size: NA
v_call: TRBV5-1
d_call: NA
cdr3_length: 14
j_call: TRBJ2-1
cdr3_nt: TGCGCCAGCAGCTTGGTCCCAGGGTACAATGAGCAGTTCTTC
cdr3_aa: CASSLVPGYNEQFF

clone_size: NA
v_call: TRBV4-1
d_call: NA
cdr3_length: 15
j_call: TRBJ1-5
cdr3_nt: TGCGCCAGCAGCCTTGAAGGGCAGCGTTATCAGCCCCAGCATTTT
cdr3_aa: CASSLEGQRYQPQHF

clone_size: NA
v_call: TRBV6-4
d_call: TRBD2
cdr3_length: 15
j_call: TRBJ2-1
cdr3_nt: TGTGCCAGCAGTGACCAGGGGACTAGCGGGGAGGAGCAGTTCTTC
cdr3_aa: CASSDQGTSGEEQFF

clone_size: NA
v_call: TRBV7-3
d_call: NA
cdr3_length: 14
j_call: TRBJ2-1
cdr3_nt: TGTGCCAGCAGCTTGTCCCCGCCCTACAATGAGCAGTTCTTC
cdr3_aa: CASSLSPPYNEQFF

clone_size: NA
v_call: TRBV2
d_call: NA
cdr3_length: 15
j_call: TRBJ2-6
cdr3_nt: TGTGCCAGCAGTGCGCGAAGGGATGGGGCCAACGTCCTGACTTTC
cdr3_aa: CASSARRDGANVLTF

clone_size: NA
v_call: TRBV7-3
d_call: NA
cdr3_length: 14
j_call: TRBJ1-1
cdr3_nt: TGTGCCAGCAGCTTAACGGTTGATGGCACTGAAGCTTTCTTT
cdr3_aa: CASSLTVDGTEAFF

clone_size: NA
v_call: TRBV12-3/TRBV12-4
d_call: NA
cdr3_length: 12
j_call: TRBJ2-1
cdr3_nt: TGTGCCAGCAGTTTCGGGTACAATGAGCAGTTCTTC
cdr3_aa: CASSFGYNEQFF

clone_size: few
v_call: TRBV7-2
d_call: NA
cdr3_length: 14
j_call: TRBJ1-1
cdr3_nt: TGTGCCAGCAGCTTAGCCACGGGTAAGACTGAAGCTTTCTTT
cdr3_aa: CASSLATGKTEAFF

clone_size: NA
v_call: TRBV5-1
d_call: NA
cdr3_length: 13
j_call: TRBJ2-3
cdr3_nt: TGCGCCAGCAGCTTGGTAGGCACAGATACGCAGTATTTT
cdr3_aa: CASSLVGTDTQYF

clone_size: NA
v_call: TRBV5-1
d_call: NA
cdr3_length: 16
j_call: TRBJ1-1
cdr3_nt: TGCGCCAGCAGCTTAAGTCCGGGCAGAGGGGACACTGAAGCTTTCTTT
cdr3_aa: CASSLSPGRGDTEAFF